This TCR beta chain was sequenced for a study of OX40 agonist ivuxolimab in advanced cancers. Sequencing used immunoSEQ multiplex PCR; TCRdb keeps in-frame clones, though not all of them. The sample includes 74,000 or so clones, roughly 91% of them seen just once. Germline values: CDR1 LGHNA, CDR2 YNFKEQ. The CDR3 loop spans 16 amino acids. V lost 0 bases, J lost 2 bases, and 13 bases lay in between. Concerning this clone itself: Its antigen is as yet unknown.

General study findings and limits: At 0.1 to 3.0 mg/kg, CD4+ and CD8+ blood T cells expanded clonally by week 6.

This specimen consisted of CD4+ or CD8+ T cells sorted from blood, obtained in a trial of the OX40 agonist ivuxolimab. This sequence joins TRBV4-2 and TRBJ2-5; D may match TRBD1 or TRBD2 (7 bases each). The clonotype was recovered from an adult with an advanced solid tumor such as melanoma, head and neck, liver or kidney cancer. CDR3 sequence (DNA): TGTGCCAGCAGCCAAGATTTCAGGGGGGGTCAAGAGACCCAGTACTTC. Its translation: CASSQDFRGGQETQYF.